This T cell receptor (beta chain) appears in the sequencing data of a study of T cell responses to AZD1222 COVID-19 vaccine. Study-level information: The study pooled second doses at about 4 or about 12 weeks. Study conclusions and caveats: Nearly half of spike-specific TCRs reportedly target variant regions that are unmutated in the B.1.351 and B.1.1.7 variants. Baseline antibody screening turned up just a handful of seropositive AZD1222 recipients.

CDR1 and CDR2 from the germline V gene are SGHRS and YFSETQ. The CDR3 consists of 13 residues. V was cut by 0 bases and J by 8 bases, with 11 bases left in between. Profiling relied on immunoSEQ multiplex PCR, and the TCRdb table lists in-frame clones only, not all of them. The repertoire has about 140,000 clones, 85% to 95% of them found once; the top ten carry about 3%. With regard to this clone: Its antigen remains unknown.

The chain combines TRBV5-1 with TRBJ1-2, with D tentatively TRBD1 (6 bases). The source was peripheral blood, collected on day 0 of AZD1222 vaccination. The clonotype was recovered from an adult in good health. The CDR3 sequence is CASSLDQGSGYTF. For the CDR3, the DNA is TGCGCCAGCAGCTTGGACCAGGGGTCGGGCTACACCTTC.